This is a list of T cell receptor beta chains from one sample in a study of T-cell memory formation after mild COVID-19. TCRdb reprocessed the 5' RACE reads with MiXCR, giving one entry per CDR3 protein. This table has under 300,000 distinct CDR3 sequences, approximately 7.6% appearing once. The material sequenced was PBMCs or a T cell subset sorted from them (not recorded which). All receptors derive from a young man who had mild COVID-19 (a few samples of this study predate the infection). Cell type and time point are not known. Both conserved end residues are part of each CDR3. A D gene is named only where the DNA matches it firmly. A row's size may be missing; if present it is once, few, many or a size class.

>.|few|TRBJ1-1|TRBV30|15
CAWTIHSGRNTEAFF
TGTGCCTGGACTATTCACTCGGGCAGGAACACTGAAGCTTTCTTT
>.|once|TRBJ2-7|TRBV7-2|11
CASSPSSEQYF
TGTGCCAGCAGCCCTTCCTCCGAGCAGTACTTC
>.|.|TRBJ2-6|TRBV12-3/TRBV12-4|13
CASKYSGANVLTF
TGTGCCAGCAAATATTCTGGGGCCAACGTCCTGACTTTC
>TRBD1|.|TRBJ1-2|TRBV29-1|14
CSVAGHRDRDGYTF
TGCAGCGTTGCCGGACACCGGGACAGAGATGGCTACACCTTC
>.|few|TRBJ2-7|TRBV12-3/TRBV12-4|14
CASSLLGGRDEQYF
TGTGCCAGCAGTTTATTAGGGGGAAGGGACGAGCAGTACTTC
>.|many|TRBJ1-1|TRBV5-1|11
CASSLGGEAFF
TGCGCCAGCAGCTTGGGAGGCGAAGCTTTCTTT
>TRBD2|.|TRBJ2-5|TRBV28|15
CASSLRLAGVETQYF
TGTGCCAGCAGTTTACGGCTAGCGGGGGTAGAGACCCAGTACTTC
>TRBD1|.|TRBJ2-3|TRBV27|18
CASSSRPTGWVETDTQYF
TGTGCCAGCAGCTCACGCCCGACAGGGTGGGTTGAGACAGATACGCAGTATTTT
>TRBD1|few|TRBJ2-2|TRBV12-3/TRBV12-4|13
CASRTGSDGELFF
TGTGCCAGCAGGACAGGGTCGGACGGGGAGCTGTTTTTT
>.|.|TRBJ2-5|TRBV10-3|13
CAISGGLEAVQYF
TGTGCCATCAGTGGCGGACTGGAAGCGGTCCAGTACTTC
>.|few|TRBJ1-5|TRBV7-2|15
CASSYGTHSNQPQHF
TGTGCCAGCAGCTATGGGACACATAGCAATCAGCCCCAGCATTTT
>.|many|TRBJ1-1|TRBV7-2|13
CASSADMNTEAFF
TGTGCCAGCAGCGCAGACATGAACACTGAAGCTTTCTTT
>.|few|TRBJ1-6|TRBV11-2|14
CASSPTDNNSPLHF
TGTGCCAGCAGCCCGACAGATAATAATTCACCCCTCCACTTT
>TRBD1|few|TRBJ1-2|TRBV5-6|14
CASSLGQGMGGYTF
TGTGCCAGCAGTTTGGGACAGGGGATGGGGGGCTACACCTTC
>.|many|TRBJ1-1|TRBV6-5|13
CASKSFRVSEAFF
TGTGCCAGCAAGAGTTTCAGGGTATCTGAAGCTTTCTTT
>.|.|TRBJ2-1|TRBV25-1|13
CASGSWGGGEQFF
TGTGCCAGCGGATCGTGGGGAGGCGGTGAGCAGTTCTTC
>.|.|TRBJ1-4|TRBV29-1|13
CSVEGGASEKLFF
TGCAGCGTTGAAGGGGGGGCGTCGGAAAAACTGTTTTTT
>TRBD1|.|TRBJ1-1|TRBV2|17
CASSPGTGGRMNTEAFF
TGTGCCAGCAGCCCCGGGACAGGGGGCCGAATGAACACTGAAGCTTTCTTT
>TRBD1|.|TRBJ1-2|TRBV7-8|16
CASRLEGRRTGTGYTF
TGTGCCAGCAGGTTAGAGGGACGGAGGACAGGGACTGGCTACACCTTC
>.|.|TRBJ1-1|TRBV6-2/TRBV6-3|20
CASSYLYHWTGRTMNTEAFF
TGTGCCAGCAGTTACCTGTATCATTGGACCGGGCGGACAATGAACACTGAAGCTTTCTTT
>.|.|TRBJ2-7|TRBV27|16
CASSLGPTGGSYEQYF
TGTGCCAGCAGTCTAGGGCCGACAGGAGGGTCCTACGAGCAGTACTTC
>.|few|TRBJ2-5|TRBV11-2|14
CASSLIRGSETQYF
TGTGCCAGCAGCCTCATACGAGGGTCGGAGACCCAGTACTTC
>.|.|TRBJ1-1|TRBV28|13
CASKEGQDTEAFF
TGTGCCAGCAAGGAGGGGCAAGACACTGAAGCTTTCTTT
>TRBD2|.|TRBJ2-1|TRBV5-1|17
CASLPSGGAESYNEQFF
TGCGCCAGCCTTCCTAGCGGGGGGGCGGAATCCTACAATGAGCAGTTCTTC
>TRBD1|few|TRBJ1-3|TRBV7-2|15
CASSQDRVSGNTIYF
TGTGCCAGCAGCCAAGACAGGGTGTCTGGAAACACCATATATTTT
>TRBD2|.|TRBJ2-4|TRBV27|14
CASSHPGLAYIQYF
TGTGCCAGCAGCCACCCGGGACTAGCATACATTCAGTACTTC
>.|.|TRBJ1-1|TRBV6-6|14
CASSHLQEDTEAFF
TGTGCCAGCAGCCACTTACAGGAGGACACTGAAGCTTTCTTT
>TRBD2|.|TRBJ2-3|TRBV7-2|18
CASSLVGLAGGLSDTQYF
TGTGCCAGCAGCTTAGTCGGCCTAGCGGGGGGGCTGTCAGATACGCAGTATTTT
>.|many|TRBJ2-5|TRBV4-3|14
CASSQVWFRETQYF
TGCGCCAGCAGCCAAGTTTGGTTCCGAGAGACCCAGTACTTC
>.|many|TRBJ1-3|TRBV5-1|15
CASSLLAGSGNTIYF
TGCGCCAGCAGCTTGTTGGCGGGTTCTGGAAACACCATATATTTT
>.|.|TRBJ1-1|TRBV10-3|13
CAISESTENEAFF
TGTGCCATCAGTGAGTCGACCGAAAATGAAGCTTTCTTT